Sequencing of this T cell receptor beta chain was carried out in a study of type 1 and type 2 diabetes patients. Overall study: CD4+ or CD8+ T cells were positively selected from PBMCs with microbeads. The whole study generated approximately 18 million paired-end reads.

This clonotype was counted a few times. Its antigen is unknown. In germline, CDR1 is SGHDN, CDR2 FVKESK. The ends lost 4 bases at V and 5 bases at J; junction bases unmatched: 5. The CDR3 consists of 15 residues. The study, taken as a whole, reports: Type 2 diabetes repertoires were more diverse than type 1 diabetes repertoires.

Genomic DNA was the PCR template. Multiplex PCR with 30 forward and 13 reverse primers amplified the TCR beta CDR3. TCRdb fed the multiplex PCR reads into MiXCR, producing one record per CDR3 protein. The data hold about 270,000 distinct CDR3 sequences, with around 47% observed a single time. Material: peripheral blood mononuclear cells (PBMCs). This clonotype originated in a man in his late teens or twenties with type 2 diabetes. The chain is built from TRBV14 and TRBJ2-1, with 10 positions matching TRBD1. The CDR3: CASSLLGTGDNEQFF. The CDR3 DNA reads as TGTGCCAGCAGCCTTCTCGGGACAGGGGACAATGAGCAGTTCTTC.